One sample yielded the 20 T cell receptor beta chains listed below, sequenced in a study of blood T cell repertoires in COVID-19. The data were produced by immunoSEQ multiplex PCR, yet TCRdb's version contains in-frame clones alone and is incomplete. There are tens of thousands of clones in the sample; approximately 88% occur only once, and roughly 5% lies in the top ten. Sample: peripheral blood. These receptors all come from a man in his fifties or sixties with active COVID-19.

As concerns this clone: The junction differs from germline at one of its ends, possibly a read error. The chain uses TRBV6-5 and TRBJ1-2; D gene unclear. Germline CDR1 and CDR2: MNHEY and SVGAGI. The CDR3 covers 13 residues. The CDR3 nucleotides read TGTGCCAGCAGTTCCGACCCCGGAGGGCGCAGAATCTTC. It is translated as CASSSDPGGRRIF.

V and J are TRBV7-2 and TRBJ1-3; possible D gene TRBD1, 6 bases. Looked up from germline, CDR1 is SGHTA and CDR2 is FQGNSA. The CDR3 has 14 residues. V lost 4 bases to trimming and J lost 4 bases, with 11 bases between them. The CDR3 is CASSYTGFGNTIYF. The DNA for the CDR3 is TGTGCCAGCAGCTATACAGGGTTCGGAAACACCATATATTTT.

This clone was observed a few times. The genes are TRBV7-9 and TRBJ1-5; no definite D call. Trimming left V 2 bases short and J 0 bases short, with 8 bases between. The CDR3 runs 15 residues. Germline V CDR1 and CDR2: SEHNR, FQNEAQ (reference sequence). The CDR3 loop is CASSLFGSSNQPQHF. The CDR3 DNA sequence: TGTGCCAGCAGCTTATTCGGGTCTAGCAATCAGCCCCAGCATTTT. The variable domain in full, with the rest retrieved from reference TRBV7-9 and TRBJ1-5, is DTGVSQNPRHKITKRGQNVTFRCDPISEHNRLYWYRQTLGQGPEFLTYFQNEAQLEKSRLLSDRFSAERPKGSFSTLEIQRTEQGDSAMYLCASSLFGSSNQPQHFGDGTRLSIL.

The rearrangement uses TRBV5-1 and TRBJ1-2, with TRBD1 matching 10 bases. This CDR3 has 16 residues. Germline CDR1 reads SGHRS; CDR2 reads YFSETQ. Unmatched junction bases numbered 6, after V lost 0 bases and J lost 4 bases. CDR3 sequence: CASSLDGQGVSYGYTF. DNA for the CDR3: TGCGCCAGCAGCTTGGACGGACAGGGGGTGAGCTATGGCTACACCTTC. The full variable domain, with the rest looked up from reference TRBV5-1 and TRBJ1-2, is KAGVTQTPRYLIKTRGQQVTLSCSPISGHRSVSWYQQTPGQGLQFLFEYFSETQRNKGNFPGRFSGRQFSNSRSEMNVSTLELGDSALYLCASSLDGQGVSYGYTFGSGTRLTVV.

The J gene is TRBJ1-5, the V gene TRBV27, with a possible D match to TRBD1 (6 bases). Trimming took off 5 bases at V and 4 bases at J, with 12 bases between the two ends. CDR1 and CDR2 (germline): MNHEY, SMNVEV (reference sequence). The CDR3 covers 14 residues. CDR3 bases: TGTGCCAGCAGTGGGGGGAGGGGGAATCAGCCCCAGCATTTT. It specifies CASSGGRGNQPQHF.

V is TRBV19 and J is TRBJ1-3, with D possibly TRBD1 on 6 matching bases. This CDR3 region has 16 residues. V was trimmed by 5 bases and J by 0 bases, leaving 14 bases between them. Germline V gene data show CDR1 as LNHDA and CDR2 as SQIVND (reference sequence). The CDR3 sequence: CASSAIQGASGNTIYF. The DNA for the CDR3 is TGTGCCAGTAGTGCGATACAGGGAGCCTCTGGAAACACCATATATTTT.

The rearrangement uses TRBV27 and TRBJ2-1, with 8 bases matching TRBD2. The CDR3 contains 15 residues. V shed 2 bases, J shed 0 bases, and the junction held 0 bases outside the gene matches. CDR1 MNHEY and CDR2 SMNVEV come from the germline V gene (reference sequence). The CDR3 coding sequence is TGTGCCAGCAGTTTACTAGCGGGCTCCTACAATGAGCAGTTCTTC. It yields the protein CASSLLAGSYNEQFF.

The V call is TRBV23-1, the J call TRBJ1-5, with D uncertain. TRBV23-1 is recorded as an ORF, its role being uncertain. V was shortened by 4 bases and J by 10 bases, with 23 bases between the two germline ends. The CDR3 length is 16 residues. CDR3 sequence: CASSPLRARYDKPQHF. The CDR3 nucleotides are TGCGCCAGCAGTCCCCTTCGAGCCAGGTATGACAAACCCCAGCATTTT.

This rearrangement joins TRBV4-3 to TRBJ1-2; D possibly corresponds to TRBD1 (5 bases). This CDR3 has 13 amino acids. Germline loops: CDR1 LGHNA, CDR2 YSLEER. The V end was cut by 4 bases, the J end by 8 bases, with 14 bases between. The CDR3 DNA is TGCGCCAGCAGCCCGCAGGGTATCGGGGGCTACACCTTC. It translates to CASSPQGIGGYTF.

The rearrangement uses TRBV5-4 and TRBJ2-7; 7 positions match TRBD1. Germline trimming cut 4 bases from V and 3 bases from J; bases unmatched to any gene: 4. CDR3 size: 13 residues. Germline values: CDR1 SGHNT, CDR2 YYREEE (reference sequence). The CDR3 DNA sequence: TGTGCCAGCAGCCCTGGGACAGTCTACGAGCAGTACTTC. Amino acids: CASSPGTVYEQYF. Drawing the rest from reference TRBV5-4 and TRBJ2-7, the complete variable domain is ETGVTQSPTHLIKTRGQQVTLRCSSQSGHNTVSWYQQALGQGPQFIFQYYREEENGRGNFPPRFSGLQFPNYSSELNVNALELDDSALYLCASSPGTVYEQYFGPGTRLTVT.

J is TRBJ1-2 and V is TRBV28; 7 bases align to TRBD1. This CDR3 has 14 amino acids. Germline-derived CDR1 and CDR2 are MDHEN and SYDVKM. V dropped 4 bases and J dropped 5; count of bases not matched to a gene: 7. This CDR3 is CASSWSGGSYGYTF. For the CDR3, the DNA is TGTGCCAGCAGTTGGTCAGGGGGTAGTTATGGCTACACCTTC.

The chain employs TRBV7-9 and TRBJ1-5, with TRBD1 matching 9 bases. Germline V lookup: CDR1 SEHNR, CDR2 FQNEAQ (reference sequence). The junction had 6 bases not matched to a gene; V was cut back by 5 bases and J by 1 base. This CDR3 has 16 amino acids. CDR3 bases: TGTGCCAGCAGCCCTGCCGGGACAGGGAGCAATCAGCCCCAGCATTTT. Amino acid sequence: CASSPAGTGSNQPQHF.

The chain links TRBV28 to TRBJ2-1; possibly TRBD2 for D (6 bases). Germline values: CDR1 MDHEN, CDR2 SYDVKM. This CDR3 has 19 residues. Trimming removed 6 bases at V and 0 bases at J, with 24 bases between. The CDR3 spells CASSLRHVRGGSSYNEQFF. In DNA form, the CDR3 reads TGTGCCAGCAGCCTTCGACACGTGAGAGGAGGGAGCTCCTACAATGAGCAGTTCTTC.

The gene calls are TRBV5-4 and TRBJ2-3; unclear D gene. CDR3 length equals 14 residues. Germline V gives CDR1 SGHNT, CDR2 YYREEE (reference sequence). Deletions cut 4 bases from V and 2 bases from J, with 11 bases between. The CDR3 nucleotides are TGTGCCAGCAGCCCCGCGGAGTACACAGATACGCAGTATTTT. It encodes CASSPAEYTDTQYF.

J is TRBJ2-2 and V is TRBV12-3 or TRBV12-4, with a possible D match to TRBD2 (5 bases). CDR3 length: 12 residues. With 6 bases removed from V and 6 bases from J, the gap between germline ends came to 8 bases. CDR3 sequence reads: CASSRTAGELFF. CDR3 DNA sequence: TGTGCCAGCAGCCGGACTGCCGGGGAGCTGTTTTTT.

This sequence joins TRBV18 and TRBJ2-7, with D perhaps TRBD2 (6 bases). Germline CDR1 is KGHSH and CDR2 is LQKENI. The CDR3 extends over 16 amino acids. The V gene lost 3 bases and the J gene lost 6 bases, with 21 bases spanning the gap. The CDR3 DNA sequence: TGTGCCAGCTCACCGCCGGAGGGGCTAGGAAGTCTCGAGCAGTACTTC. This translates into CASSPPEGLGSLEQYF.

The chain is built from TRBV5-5 and TRBJ1-6; 9 bases align to TRBD1. The trim removed 4 bases at V and 5 bases at J, leaving 7 bases unmatched. Per the germline V gene, CDR1 is SGHKS and CDR2 is YYEKEE (reference sequence). The CDR3 is made up of 16 amino acids. The CDR3 DNA follows: TGTGCCAGCAGCCCTTCATGGACAGGGGATAATTCACCCCTCCACTTT. Translating it yields CASSPSWTGDNSPLHF.

This sequence joins TRBV9 and TRBJ1-5; D is undetermined. CDR3 length equals 13 residues. V was clipped by 1 base and J by 5 bases, with 7 bases between them. Looked up from germline, CDR1 is SGDLS and CDR2 is YYNGEE. The CDR3 DNA sequence: TGTGCCAGCAGCGTAACCCTAGATCAGCCCCAGCATTTT. As protein: CASSVTLDQPQHF.

V is TRBV19 and J is TRBJ2-1, with 14 nucleotides matching TRBD2. The trim removed 5 bases at V and 7 bases at J, leaving 10 bases unmatched. CDR3 length equals 17 residues. Germline V lookup: CDR1 LNHDA, CDR2 SQIVND (reference sequence). DNA for the CDR3: TGTGCCAGTAGTCTCACCGGGACTAGCGGGGGAGGGAATGAGCAGTTCTTC. Its protein product is CASSLTGTSGGGNEQFF.

The rearrangement uses TRBV10-3 and TRBJ1-1; possible D gene TRBD1, 5 bases. Trimming left V 4 bases short and J 1 base short, with 7 bases between. Per the germline V gene, CDR1 is ENHRY and CDR2 is SYGVKD. CDR3 length: 13 amino acids. The CDR3 loop is CAISVQGNTEAFF. The CDR3 region has the DNA TGTGCCATCAGTGTGCAGGGGAACACTGAAGCTTTCTTT.